Reported below is one T cell receptor beta chain. The authors' processing: Estimated nucleated cell counts came from reference gene primer amplification. Profiled with immunoSEQ multiplex PCR; TCRdb holds only in-frame clones, not every one. That table furnishes V, J and clone size, whereas the DNA furnished D and trimming. Here the sample spans about 120,000 clones, about four fifths being singletons. The sample originates from a study of blood T cell repertoires in COVID-19. In the study overall: Both acute and convalescent COVID-19 samples were obtained from the United States, Italy and Spain. From T cells, B-cell-depleted T cells, or PBMCs came the material, which was cDNA or gDNA.

The germline V gene has CDR1 SGHTS and CDR2 YDEGEE. V lost 6 bases to trimming and J lost 4 bases, with 7 bases between them. The CDR3 contains 11 residues. Sequences were obtained from peripheral blood. The chain combines TRBV5-8 with TRBJ2-5; D call uncertain. The TCR was taken from a human donor in a cohort sampled during active COVID-19. CDR3 sequence: CASTSLETQYF. CDR3 nucleotide sequence: TGTGCCAGCACCTCCTTAGAGACCCAGTACTTC. Drawing the rest from reference TRBV5-8 and TRBJ2-5, the complete variable domain is EAGVTQSPTHLIKTRGQQATLRCSPISGHTSVYWYQQALGLGLQFLLWYDEGEERNRGNFPPRFSGRQFPNYSSELNVNALELEDSALYLCASTSLETQYFGPGTRLLVL.